Included here is one T cell receptor beta chain sequence, with context. Antigen unknown. The data are from a study of T cell responses to AZD1222 COVID-19 vaccine. Notes on the study in general: Among vaccine-associated CD4 TCRs, coverage spanned spike, with dominance at 160-218 and 743-854. The donors showed a predominance of white British ancestry and of females, with possible underestimation of clonal diversity. Close to half of spike-specific TCRs reportedly recognize unmutated variant regions. Researchers took repertoire samples only after the peak T cell response had come.

Assay: immunoSEQ multiplex PCR; the TCRdb copy retains only in-frame clones and omits some. Of approximately 130,000 clones in the sample, roughly nine tenths were seen once. Germline-derived CDR1 and CDR2 are WSHSY and SAAADI. This CDR3 is built from 16 residues. Trimming removed 4 bases from V and 0 bases from J, with 15 bases in between. The starting material was peripheral blood, obtained 28 days after the second AZD1222 dose. The chain recombines TRBV10-2 with TRBJ1-2; possibly TRBD1 for D (5 bases). This receptor was identified in an adult who received the AZD1222 COVID-19 vaccine. The CDR3 sequence is CASSVSGLPPNYGYTF. The CDR3 region has the DNA TGCGCCAGCAGTGTCTCAGGGTTACCACCTAACTATGGCTACACCTTC.